The 10 T cell receptor beta chains given below trace back to one sample, sequenced in a study of blood T cells in healthy people across ages. A sample-barcoded 5' primer and a J-beta primer mix were used in a second PCR of about 7 to 12 cycles. A single record per CDR3 protein comes from TCRdb applying MiXCR to the 5' RACE reads. Among fewer than 650,000 distinct CDR3 sequences listed, about 27% were seen once. These data are also associated with another study on T cells of mothers and their children.

Sequencing was performed on blood. These receptors originate from a boy under 10 years old in good health.

The rearrangement links TRBV12-3 or TRBV12-4 to TRBJ2-4; possibly TRBD1 for D (5 bases). This CDR3 is built from 15 residues. The V and J ends lost 5 bases and 0 bases respectively, with 11 bases between them. CDR3 nucleotides: TGTGCCAGCAGTCCCCAGACAGTAGCCAAAAACATTCAGTACTTC. It encodes CASSPQTVAKNIQYF.

V gene TRBV29-1 combines with J gene TRBJ2-3; 7 bases fit TRBD2. CDR3 length equals 14 residues. Trimming cost V 7 bases and J 1 base; bases outside gene matches: 8. The germline V gene encodes CDR1 SQVTM and CDR2 ANQGSEA. The CDR3 reads CSANRAGGTDTQYF. The CDR3 coding sequence is TGCAGCGCTAATAGGGCGGGAGGCACAGATACGCAGTATTTT.

Many counts were recorded for this clonotype. The chain recombines TRBV14 with TRBJ2-1, with D hard to call. Trimming left V 1 base short and J 8 bases short, with 18 bases between. The CDR3 length is 16 residues. Germline values: CDR1 SGHDN, CDR2 FVKESK. CDR3 in amino acids: CASSQGGSRFPDEQFF. CDR3 sequence (DNA): TGTGCCAGCAGCCAAGGAGGTAGTCGGTTTCCGGATGAGCAGTTCTTC.

The sample holds a few counts of this clonotype. This rearrangement joins TRBV9 to TRBJ2-2, with 10 positions matching TRBD2. The germline CDR1 and CDR2 sequences are SGDLS and YYNGEE. V lost 0 bases, J lost 6 bases, and 5 bases stayed unmatched. The CDR3 length is 16 residues. CDR3 loop: CASSVGLLAGPGELFF. The DNA for the CDR3 is TGTGCCAGCAGCGTAGGGTTACTAGCGGGACCCGGGGAGCTGTTTTTT. The entire variable domain, with the rest obtained from reference TRBV9 and TRBJ2-2, is as follows: DSGVTQTPKHLITATGQRVTLRCSPRSGDLSVYWYQQSLDQGLQFLIQYYNGEERAKGNILERFSAQQFPDLHSELNLSSLELGDSALYFCASSVGLLAGPGELFFGEGSRLTVL.

The rearrangement uses TRBV4-3 and TRBJ1-6, with a weak D call TRBD1 (6 bases). V was pared by 1 base and J by 6 bases, with 13 bases between. The CDR3 is made up of 16 amino acids. Looked up from germline, CDR1 is LGHNA and CDR2 is YSLEER. This CDR3 reads CASSQGAGQFNSPLHF. The CDR3 nucleotides read TGCGCCAGCAGCCAAGGGGCAGGACAGTTTAATTCACCCCTCCACTTT.

This clonotype has only a few counts. The J gene is TRBJ2-1, the V gene TRBV3-1; no clear D gene. Germline V gives CDR1 LGHDT, CDR2 YNNKEL (reference sequence). Trimming shortened V by 1 base and J by 7 bases, and 8 bases separated the two germline ends. The CDR3 runs to 13 residues. As DNA, the CDR3 is TGTGCCAGCAGCCAAGTGTTGGGGAATGAGCAGTTCTTC. This translates into CASSQVLGNEQFF.

This clonotype was seen at least ten times. The chain combines TRBV12-3 or TRBV12-4 with TRBJ1-2; D is unclear. The CDR3 length is 12 residues. The V gene lost 6 bases and the J gene lost 4 bases, with 9 bases spanning the gap. CDR3 in amino acids: CASSRGGYGYTF. In nucleotides, the CDR3 is TGTGCCAGCAGCCGGGGAGGCTATGGCTACACCTTC.

This clonotype has a handful of counts. V gene TRBV25-1 combines with J gene TRBJ2-1; the match to TRBD2 covers 13 bases. In germline, CDR1 is MGHDK, CDR2 SYGVNS. The junction had 3 bases not matched to a gene; V was cut back by 3 bases and J by 4 bases. The CDR3 spans 16 residues. The CDR3 sequence is CASSEGTSGTYNEQFF. The CDR3 DNA sequence: TGTGCCAGCAGTGAGGGGACTAGCGGGACTTACAATGAGCAGTTCTTC.

The V gene is TRBV29-1, the J gene TRBJ2-7; 10 positions agree with TRBD2. Trimming cost V 3 bases and J 6 bases; bases outside gene matches: 2. The CDR3 spans 12 residues. Per germline, CDR1 SQVTM and CDR2 ANQGSEA. The CDR3 nucleotides read TGCAGCGTTGACAGCGGGAGGGGCGAGCAGTACTTC. This codes for CSVDSGRGEQYF.

This clonotype was seen a handful of times. J is TRBJ2-3 and V is TRBV20-1; no firm D call. The germline V gene encodes CDR1 DFQATT and CDR2 SNEGSKA (reference sequence). The CDR3 is made up of 13 amino acids. V dropped 3 bases and J dropped 2 bases, with 9 bases sitting between them. CDR3 DNA sequence: TGCAGTGCTAGGAAATTGTCCACAGATACGCAGTATTTT. It specifies CSARKLSTDTQYF.